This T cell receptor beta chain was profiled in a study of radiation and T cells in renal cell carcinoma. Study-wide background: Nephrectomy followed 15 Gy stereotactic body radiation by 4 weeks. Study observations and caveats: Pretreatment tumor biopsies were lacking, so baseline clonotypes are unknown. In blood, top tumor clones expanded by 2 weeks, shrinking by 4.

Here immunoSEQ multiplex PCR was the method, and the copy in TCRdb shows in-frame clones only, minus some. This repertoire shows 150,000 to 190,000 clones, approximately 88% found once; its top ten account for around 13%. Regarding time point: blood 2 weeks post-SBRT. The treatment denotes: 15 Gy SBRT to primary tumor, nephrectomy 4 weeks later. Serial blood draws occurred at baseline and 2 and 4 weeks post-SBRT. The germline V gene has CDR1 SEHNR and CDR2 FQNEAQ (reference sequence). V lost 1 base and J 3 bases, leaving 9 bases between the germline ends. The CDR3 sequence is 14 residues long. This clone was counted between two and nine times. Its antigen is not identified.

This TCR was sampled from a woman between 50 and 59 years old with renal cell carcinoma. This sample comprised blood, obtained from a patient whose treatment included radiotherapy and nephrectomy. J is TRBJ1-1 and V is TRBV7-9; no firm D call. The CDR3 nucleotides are TGTGCCAGCAGCTTAGTGTCTCGGGACACTGAAGCTTTCTTT. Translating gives CASSLVSRDTEAFF.